This T cell receptor (beta chain) was sequenced during a study of shared clonotypes between healthy human individuals. In regard to this clone: Its antigen is still unknown.

This table comes from immunoSEQ multiplex PCR, and its TCRdb copy is limited to in-frame clones, with some not included. This table holds around 1.4 million clones, 98% to 99% found once. Whole-study results and caveats: The study drew on few donors, limiting represented genetic and exposure-history diversity.

Germline values: CDR1 SGHNT, CDR2 YYREEE (reference sequence). J was trimmed by 2 bases and V by 3 bases; bases with no gene match: 8. The CDR3 sequence is 18 residues long. The receptor was isolated from a man aged 25 to 40 in good health. The V and J genes are TRBV5-4 and TRBJ2-1, with 13 bases identical to TRBD2. Sequencing used naive CD4+ T cells sorted from blood. The subset here: CD45RA+ positively selected. The CDR3 spells CASSSGTSGIGAYNEQFF. CDR3 nucleotides: TGTGCCAGCAGCTCCGGGACTAGCGGGATAGGGGCCTACAATGAGCAGTTCTTC.